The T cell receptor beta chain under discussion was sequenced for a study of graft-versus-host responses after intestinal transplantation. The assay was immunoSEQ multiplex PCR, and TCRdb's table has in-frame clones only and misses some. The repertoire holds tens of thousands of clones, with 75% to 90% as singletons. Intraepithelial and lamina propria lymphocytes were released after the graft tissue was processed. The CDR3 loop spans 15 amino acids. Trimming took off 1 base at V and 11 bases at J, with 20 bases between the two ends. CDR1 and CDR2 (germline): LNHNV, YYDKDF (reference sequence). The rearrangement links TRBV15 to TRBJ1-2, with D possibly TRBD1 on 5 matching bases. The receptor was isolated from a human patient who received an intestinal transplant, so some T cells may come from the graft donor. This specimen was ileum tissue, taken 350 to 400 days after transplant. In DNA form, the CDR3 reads TGTGCCACCAGCAGAGTCCCGCGGGTAGGGGTAAGGTACACCTTC. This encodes CATSRVPRVGVRYTF.